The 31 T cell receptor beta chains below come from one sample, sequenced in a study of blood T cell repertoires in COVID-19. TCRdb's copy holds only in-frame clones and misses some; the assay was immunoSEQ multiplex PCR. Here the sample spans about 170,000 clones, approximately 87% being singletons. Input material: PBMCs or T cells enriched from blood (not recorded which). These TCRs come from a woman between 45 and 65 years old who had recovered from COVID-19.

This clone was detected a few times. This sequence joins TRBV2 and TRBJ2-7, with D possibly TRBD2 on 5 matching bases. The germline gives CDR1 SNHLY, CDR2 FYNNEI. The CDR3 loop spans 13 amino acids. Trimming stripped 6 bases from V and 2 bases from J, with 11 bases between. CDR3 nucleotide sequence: TGTGCCAGCAGGCAGGACTTAGCCTACGAGCAGTACGTC. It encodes CASRQDLAYEQYV.

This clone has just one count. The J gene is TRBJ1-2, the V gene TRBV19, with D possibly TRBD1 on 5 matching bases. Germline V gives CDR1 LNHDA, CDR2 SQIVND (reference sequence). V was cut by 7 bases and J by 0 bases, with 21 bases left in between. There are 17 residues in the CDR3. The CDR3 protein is CASNFRVRDAANYGYTF. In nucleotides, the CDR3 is TGTGCCAGTAATTTTCGGGTCAGGGATGCTGCTAACTATGGCTACACCTTC.

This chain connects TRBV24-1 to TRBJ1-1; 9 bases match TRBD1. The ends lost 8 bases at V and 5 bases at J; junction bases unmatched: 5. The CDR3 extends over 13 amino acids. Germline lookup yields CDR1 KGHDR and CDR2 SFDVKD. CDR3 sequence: CATKDRGLTEAFF. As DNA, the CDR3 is TGTGCCACCAAGGACAGGGGTTTGACTGAAGCTTTCTTT.

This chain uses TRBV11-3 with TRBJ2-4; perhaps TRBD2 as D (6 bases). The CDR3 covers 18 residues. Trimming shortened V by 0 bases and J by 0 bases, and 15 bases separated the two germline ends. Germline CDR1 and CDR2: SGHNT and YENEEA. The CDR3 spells CASSLDQSGSIAKNIQYF. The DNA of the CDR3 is TGTGCCAGCAGCTTAGATCAGAGCGGGTCCATAGCCAAAAACATTCAGTACTTC.

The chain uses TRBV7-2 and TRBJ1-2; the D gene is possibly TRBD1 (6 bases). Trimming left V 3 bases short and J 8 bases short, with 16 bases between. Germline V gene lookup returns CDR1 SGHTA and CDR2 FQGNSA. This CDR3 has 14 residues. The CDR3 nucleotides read TGTGCCAGCAGCTTCGTTACGGGGGGCGGCGGCTACACCTTC. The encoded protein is CASSFVTGGGGYTF.

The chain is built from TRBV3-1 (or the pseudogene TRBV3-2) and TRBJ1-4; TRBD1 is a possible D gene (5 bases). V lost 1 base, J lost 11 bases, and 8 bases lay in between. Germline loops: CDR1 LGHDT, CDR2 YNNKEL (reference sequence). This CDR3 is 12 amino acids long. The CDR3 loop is CASSQGGGKLFF. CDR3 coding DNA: TGTGCCAGCAGCCAAGGGGGGGGGAAACTGTTTTTT.

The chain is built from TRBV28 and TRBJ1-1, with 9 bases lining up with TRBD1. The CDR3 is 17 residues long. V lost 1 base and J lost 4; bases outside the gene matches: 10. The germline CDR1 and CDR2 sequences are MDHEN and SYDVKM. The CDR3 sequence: CASSLFDYLGQGTEAFF. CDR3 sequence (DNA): TGTGCCAGCAGTTTATTCGACTACCTGGGACAGGGCACTGAAGCTTTCTTT.

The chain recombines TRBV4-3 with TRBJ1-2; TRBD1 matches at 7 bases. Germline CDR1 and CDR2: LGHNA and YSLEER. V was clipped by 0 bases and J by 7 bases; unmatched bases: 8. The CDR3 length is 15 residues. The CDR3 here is CASSQDRQGIGGYTF. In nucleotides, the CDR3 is TGCGCCAGCAGCCAAGACCGACAGGGAATCGGTGGCTACACCTTC.

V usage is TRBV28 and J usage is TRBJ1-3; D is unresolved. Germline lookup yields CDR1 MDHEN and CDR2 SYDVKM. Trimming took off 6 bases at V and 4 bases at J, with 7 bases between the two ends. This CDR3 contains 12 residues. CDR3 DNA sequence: TGTGCCAGCAGCACCCAGGGAAACACCATATATTTT. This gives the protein CASSTQGNTIYF.

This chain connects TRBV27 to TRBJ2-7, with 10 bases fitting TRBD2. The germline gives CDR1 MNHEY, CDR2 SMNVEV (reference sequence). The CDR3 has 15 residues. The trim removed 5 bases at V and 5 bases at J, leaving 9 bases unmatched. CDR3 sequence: CASSPWSSGSHEQYV. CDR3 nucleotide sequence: TGTGCCAGCAGTCCTTGGTCTAGCGGGAGCCACGAGCAGTACGTC.

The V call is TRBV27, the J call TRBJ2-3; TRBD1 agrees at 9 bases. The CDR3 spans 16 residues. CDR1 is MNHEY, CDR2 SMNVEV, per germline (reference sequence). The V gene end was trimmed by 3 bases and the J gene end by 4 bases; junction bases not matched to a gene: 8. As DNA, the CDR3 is TGTGCCAGCAGTTTTTTGACAGGGGGTAGGGCAGATACGCAGTATTTT. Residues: CASSFLTGGRADTQYF.

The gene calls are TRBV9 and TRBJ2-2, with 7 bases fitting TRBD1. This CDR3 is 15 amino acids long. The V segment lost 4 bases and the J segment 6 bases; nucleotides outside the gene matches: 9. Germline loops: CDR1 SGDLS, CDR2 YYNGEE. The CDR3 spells CASSPREGAAGELFF. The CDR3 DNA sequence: TGTGCCAGCAGCCCTAGAGAGGGGGCTGCCGGGGAGCTGTTTTTT.

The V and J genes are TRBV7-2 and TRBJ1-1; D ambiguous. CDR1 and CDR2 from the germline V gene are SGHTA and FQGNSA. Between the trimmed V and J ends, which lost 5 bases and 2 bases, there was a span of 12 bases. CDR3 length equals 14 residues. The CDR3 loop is CASSPPRINTEAFF. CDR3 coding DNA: TGTGCCAGCAGCCCCCCCAGGATAAACACTGAAGCTTTCTTT. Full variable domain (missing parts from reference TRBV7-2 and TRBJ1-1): GAGVSQSPSNKVTEKGKDVELRCDPISGHTALYWYRQSLGQGLEFLIYFQGNSAPDKSGLPSDRFSAERTGGSVSTLTIQRTQQEDSAVYLCASSPPRINTEAFFGQGTRLTVV.

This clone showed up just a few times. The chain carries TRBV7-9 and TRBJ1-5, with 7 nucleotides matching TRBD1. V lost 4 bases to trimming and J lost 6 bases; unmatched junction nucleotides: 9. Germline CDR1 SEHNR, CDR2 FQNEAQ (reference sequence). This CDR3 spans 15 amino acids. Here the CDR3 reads CASSSGQLDGQPQHF. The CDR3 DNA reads TGTGCCAGCAGCTCGGGACAGCTTGACGGTCAGCCCCAGCATTTT.

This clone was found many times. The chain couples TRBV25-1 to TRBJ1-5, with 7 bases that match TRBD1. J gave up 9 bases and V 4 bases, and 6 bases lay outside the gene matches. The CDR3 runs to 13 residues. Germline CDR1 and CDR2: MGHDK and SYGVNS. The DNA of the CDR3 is TGTGCCAGCAGTGGCAAAGGGGGCCTGCCCCAGCATTTT. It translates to CASSGKGGLPQHF.

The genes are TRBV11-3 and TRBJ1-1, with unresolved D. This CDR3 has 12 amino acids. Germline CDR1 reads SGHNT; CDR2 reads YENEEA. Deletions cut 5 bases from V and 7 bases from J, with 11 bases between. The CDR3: CASSPFGFEAFF. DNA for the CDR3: TGTGCCAGCAGCCCGTTCGGGTTTGAAGCTTTCTTT.

The CDR3: CASSPQGRYGYTF. The CDR3, as DNA: TGTGCCAGCAGCCCACAGGGTCGCTATGGCTACACCTTC. This rearrangement joins TRBV5-8 to TRBJ1-2; possibly TRBD1 for D (6 bases). V lost 4 bases, J lost 4 bases, and 11 bases lay in between. The CDR3 contains 13 residues. The germline V gene encodes CDR1 SGHTS and CDR2 YDEGEE.

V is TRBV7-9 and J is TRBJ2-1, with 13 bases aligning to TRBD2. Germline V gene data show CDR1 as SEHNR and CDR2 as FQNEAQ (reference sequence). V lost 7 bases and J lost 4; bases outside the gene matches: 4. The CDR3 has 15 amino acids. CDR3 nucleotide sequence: TGTGCCAGCACTGGGGGACTAGCGGGATACAATGAGCAGTTCTTC. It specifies CASTGGLAGYNEQFF.

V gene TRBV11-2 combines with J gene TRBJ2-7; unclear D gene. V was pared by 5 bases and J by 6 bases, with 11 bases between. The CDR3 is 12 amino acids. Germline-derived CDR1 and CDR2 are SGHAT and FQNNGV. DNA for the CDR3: TGTGCCAGCAGCCTCGTTGGGCCCGAGCAGTACGTC. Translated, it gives CASSLVGPEQYV.

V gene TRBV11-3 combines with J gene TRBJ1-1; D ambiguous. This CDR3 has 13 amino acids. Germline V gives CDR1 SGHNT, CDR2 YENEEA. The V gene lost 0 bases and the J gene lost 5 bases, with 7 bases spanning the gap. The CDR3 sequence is CASSLDQVTEAFF. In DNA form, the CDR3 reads TGTGCCAGCAGCTTAGATCAGGTTACTGAAGCTTTCTTT.

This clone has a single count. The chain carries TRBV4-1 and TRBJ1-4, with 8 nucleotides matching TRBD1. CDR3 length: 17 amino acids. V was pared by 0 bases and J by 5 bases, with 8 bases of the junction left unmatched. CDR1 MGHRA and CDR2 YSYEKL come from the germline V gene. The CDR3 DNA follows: TGCGCCAGCAGCCAAGAGTCCAGGGGGCCTTTGAATGAAAAACTGTTTTTT. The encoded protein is CASSQESRGPLNEKLFF.

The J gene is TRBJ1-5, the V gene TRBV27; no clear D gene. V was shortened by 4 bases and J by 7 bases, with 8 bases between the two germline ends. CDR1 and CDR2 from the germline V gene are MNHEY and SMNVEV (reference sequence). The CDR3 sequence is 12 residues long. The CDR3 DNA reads TGTGCCAGCAGTTCTTCCCGGCAGCCCCAGCATTTT. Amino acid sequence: CASSSSRQPQHF.

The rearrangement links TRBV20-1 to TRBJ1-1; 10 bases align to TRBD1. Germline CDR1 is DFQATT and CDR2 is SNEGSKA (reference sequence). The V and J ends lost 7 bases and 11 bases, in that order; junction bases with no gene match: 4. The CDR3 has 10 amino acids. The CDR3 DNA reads TGCAGTGGGACGGGACAGGGGGCTTTCTTT. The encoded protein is CSGTGQGAFF.

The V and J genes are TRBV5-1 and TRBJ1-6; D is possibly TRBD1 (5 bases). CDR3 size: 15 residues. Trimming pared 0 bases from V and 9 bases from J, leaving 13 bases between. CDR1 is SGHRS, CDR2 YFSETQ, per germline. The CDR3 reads CASSLAGGTLSPLHF. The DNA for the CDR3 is TGCGCCAGCAGCTTGGCGGGCGGGACCCTTTCACCCCTCCACTTT.

For the CDR3, the DNA is TGTGCCAGCAGAGTAGCGGGGGCGGTGTTCTTC. Its protein product is CASRVAGAVFF. The chain recombines TRBV2 with TRBJ2-1; 9 positions agree with TRBD2. CDR1 is SNHLY and CDR2 is FYNNEI in the germline V gene. The V segment lost 6 bases and the J segment 15 bases; nucleotides outside the gene matches: 6. The CDR3 is 11 residues long.

In nucleotides, the CDR3 is TGTGCCAGCAGCTGGGCTCCGGGACTAGCGGGGGAGCGCACAGATACGCAGTATTTT. Amino acid sequence: CASSWAPGLAGERTDTQYF. The chain uses TRBV7-2 and TRBJ2-3, with 14 bases matching TRBD2. Germline V CDR1 and CDR2: SGHTA, FQGNSA. This CDR3 has 19 amino acids. V lost 4 bases, J lost 1 base, and 10 bases stayed unmatched.

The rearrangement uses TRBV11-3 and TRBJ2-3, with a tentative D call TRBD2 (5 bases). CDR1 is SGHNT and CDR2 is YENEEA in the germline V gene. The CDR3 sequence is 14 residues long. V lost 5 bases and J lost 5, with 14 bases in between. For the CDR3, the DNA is TGTGCCAGCAGCGCGGGTCATTTAGGAGATACGCAGTATTTT. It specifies CASSAGHLGDTQYF.

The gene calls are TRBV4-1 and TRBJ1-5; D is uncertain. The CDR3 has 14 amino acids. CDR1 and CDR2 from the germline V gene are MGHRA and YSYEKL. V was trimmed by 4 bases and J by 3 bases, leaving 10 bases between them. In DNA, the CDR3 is TGCGCCAGCAGCCTCCGGGTCCTCAATCAGCCCCAGCATTTT. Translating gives CASSLRVLNQPQHF.

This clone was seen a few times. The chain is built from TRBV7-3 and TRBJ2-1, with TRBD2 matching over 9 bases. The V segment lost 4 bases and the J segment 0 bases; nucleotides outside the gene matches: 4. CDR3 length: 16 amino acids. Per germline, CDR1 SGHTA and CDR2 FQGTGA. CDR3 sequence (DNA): TGTGCCAGCAGCTCTTTACTAGCGGGCTCCTACAATGAGCAGTTCTTC. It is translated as CASSSLLAGSYNEQFF.

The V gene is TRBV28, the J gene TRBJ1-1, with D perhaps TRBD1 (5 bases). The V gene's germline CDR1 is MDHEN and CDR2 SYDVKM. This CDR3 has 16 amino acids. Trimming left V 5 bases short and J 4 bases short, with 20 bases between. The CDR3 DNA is TGTGCCAGCAGTCCGAGCAGGGCAGTGGCCCCCACTGAAGCTTTCTTT. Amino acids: CASSPSRAVAPTEAFF.

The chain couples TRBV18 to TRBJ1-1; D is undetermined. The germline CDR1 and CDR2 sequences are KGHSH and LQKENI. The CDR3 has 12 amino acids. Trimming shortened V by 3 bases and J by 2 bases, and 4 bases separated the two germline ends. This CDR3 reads CASSPLNTEAFF. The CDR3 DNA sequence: TGTGCCAGCTCACCCCTTAACACTGAAGCTTTCTTT.